The rows below give T cell receptor beta chains drawn from one sample of a study of blood T cell repertoires in COVID-19. Here immunoSEQ multiplex PCR was the method, and the copy in TCRdb shows in-frame clones only, minus some. Of about 330,000 clones in the sample, around 87% are singletons; the top ten hold under 5.5%. The sequencing sample was made of PBMCs or T cells enriched from blood (not recorded which). These receptors were obtained from a woman aged 30 to 39 who had recovered from COVID-19. CDR3s include the opening cysteine and the closing phenylalanine or tryptophan. Fields, in order: V gene, D gene, clone size, J gene, CDR3 protein, CDR3 DNA. A D gene is named only where the DNA matches it firmly. The size entry is marked missing in some rows and otherwise reads once, few, many or a size class.

>TRBV9|TRBD2|-|TRBJ2-1
CASSVALLAVNEQFF
TGTGCCAGCAGCGTAGCGTTACTAGCGGTCAATGAGCAGTTCTTC
>TRBV19|-|once|TRBJ2-7
CASSKRAGVVSYEQYF
TGTGCCAGTAGTAAAAGGGCAGGGGTTGTTTCCTACGAGCAGTACTTC
>TRBV5-1|TRBD1|-|TRBJ1-2
CASSRGTGGASNYGYTF
TGCGCCAGCAGCCGGGGGACAGGGGGCGCGTCTAACTATGGCTACACCTTC
>TRBV9|TRBD2|-|TRBJ2-1
CASSPPGLASQFF
TGTGCCAGCAGCCCACCGGGACTAGCGTCACAGTTCTTC
>TRBV7-9|-|few|TRBJ1-2
CASSITGLYGYTF
TGTGCCAGCAGCATAACAGGGCTTTATGGCTACACCTTC
>TRBV19|-|-|TRBJ1-2
CASSIVQAATYGYTF
TGTGCCAGTAGTATAGTCCAGGCTGCTACGTATGGCTACACCTTC
>TRBV7-9|TRBD1|-|TRBJ1-2
CASSLEGTDFGYTF
TGTGCCAGCAGCTTAGAAGGGACAGATTTTGGCTACACCTTC
>TRBV9|-|-|TRBJ1-5
CASSADYSNQPQHF
TGTGCCAGCAGCGCAGACTATAGCAATCAGCCCCAGCATTTT
>TRBV24-1|-|-|TRBJ2-3
CATSDRHTDTQYF
TGTGCCACCAGTGACAGACACACAGATACGCAGTATTTT
>TRBV29-1|-|few|TRBJ2-5
CSVGTESPETQYF
TGCAGCGTTGGGACAGAGTCTCCAGAGACCCAGTACTTC
>TRBV5-1|-|-|TRBJ2-3
CASSFGHPSTDTQYF
TGCGCCAGCAGCTTCGGACACCCCAGCACAGATACGCAGTATTTT
>TRBV19|TRBD1|-|TRBJ1-5
CASSIIGGTQPQHF
TGTGCCAGTAGTATAATAGGGGGCACTCAGCCCCAGCATTTT
>TRBV12-3/TRBV12-4|TRBD1|-|TRBJ1-3
CASGQGATYTIYF
TGTGCCAGCGGACAGGGGGCAACGTACACCATATATTTT
>TRBV27|-|-|TRBJ1-2
CASSLSREYYGYTF
TGTGCCAGCAGTTTATCGAGGGAGTACTATGGCTACACCTTC
>TRBV28|TRBD1|-|TRBJ1-2
CASSFEGAYYGYTF
TGTGCCAGCAGTTTTGAGGGGGCGTACTATGGCTACACCTTC
>TRBV5-6|-|-|TRBJ2-5
CASSSDAGAEEETQYF
TGTGCCAGCAGCTCGGATGCGGGGGCCGAAGAAGAGACCCAGTACTTC
>TRBV18|-|few|TRBJ1-1
CASSESEEGATWGNTEAFF
TGTGCCAGCTCCGAATCTGAAGAGGGTGCGACGTGGGGGAACACTGAAGCTTTCTTT
>TRBV28|TRBD1|-|TRBJ1-6
CASSLGQGDSPLHF
TGTGCCAGCAGCCTCGGACAGGGCGATTCACCCCTCCACTTT
>TRBV5-4|TRBD2|once|TRBJ2-1
CASSFGAGGPNEQFF
TGTGCCAGCAGCTTTGGGGCGGGGGGGCCAAATGAGCAGTTCTTC
>TRBV6-6|-|-|TRBJ2-2
CASCPAGIRFTGELFF
TGTGCCAGCTGCCCGGCGGGGATTAGGTTCACCGGGGAGCTGTTTTTT
>TRBV6-2/TRBV6-3|-|few|TRBJ2-1
CASSPGGREQFF
TGTGCCAGCAGCCCCGGGGGAAGGGAGCAGTTCTTC
>TRBV11-2|-|once|TRBJ2-7
CASSLDRRWVGYEQYF
TGTGCCAGCAGCTTAGATAGGAGGTGGGTAGGGTACGAGCAGTACTTC
>TRBV6-4|-|-|TRBJ1-1
CASSDSWRNTEAFF
TGTGCCAGCAGTGACTCTTGGAGGAACACTGAAGCTTTCTTT
>TRBV4-1|TRBD1|once|TRBJ1-1
CASSRGTGRKDTEAFF
TGCGCCAGCAGCCGGGGGACAGGGAGGAAGGACACTGAAGCTTTCTTT
>TRBV25-1|TRBD2|-|TRBJ2-2
CATTGGPLTSNTGELFF
TGTGCCACCACGGGGGGGCCTCTTACTTCGAACACCGGGGAGCTGTTTTTT
>TRBV14|-|few|TRBJ2-1
CASSRRRGQYNEQFF
TGTGCCAGCAGCCGTAGGAGGGGTCAATACAATGAGCAGTTCTTC
>TRBV11-2|-|-|TRBJ2-1
CASSRRYGPEQFF
TGTGCCAGCAGCCGGAGGTACGGGCCGGAACAGTTCTTC
>TRBV15|TRBD2|-|TRBJ2-7
CATSRDTPGGNYEQYF
TGTGCCACCAGCAGAGATACCCCCGGGGGGAACTACGAGCAGTACTTC
>TRBV5-4|TRBD1|-|TRBJ1-2
CASRSGTGPFGYTF
TGTGCCAGCAGATCCGGGACAGGGCCTTTTGGCTACACCTTC
>TRBV5-1|-|few|TRBJ2-2
CASSLRTTGTWVFF
TGCGCCAGCAGCTTACGGACCACAGGTACGTGGGTGTTTTTT
>TRBV28|-|once|TRBJ2-7
CATTSSTDPDSYEQYF
TGTGCCACCACCTCATCGACAGATCCAGACTCCTACGAGCAGTACTTC
>TRBV28|-|-|TRBJ1-5
CASSFWLFNQPQHF
TGTGCCAGCAGTTTCTGGCTCTTCAATCAGCCCCAGCATTTT
>TRBV4-1|TRBD1|-|TRBJ2-1
CASSQGQGAYEQFF
TGCGCCAGCAGCCAAGGACAGGGGGCCTATGAGCAGTTCTTC
>TRBV2|-|once|TRBJ2-2
CASRNRAGGELFF
TGTGCCAGCAGGAACAGGGCGGGCGGGGAGCTGTTTTTT
>TRBV4-3|-|-|TRBJ1-1
CASSQEAARVNTEAFF
TGCGCCAGCAGCCAAGAGGCGGCGCGGGTGAACACTGAAGCTTTCTTT
>TRBV29-1|-|-|TRBJ1-1
CSVHRDMNTEAFF
TGCAGCGTCCACCGGGACATGAACACTGAAGCTTTCTTT
>TRBV5-6|-|-|TRBJ1-2
CASSLQMPYGYTF
TGTGCCAGCAGCTTACAGATGCCCTATGGCTACACCTTC
>TRBV6-5|-|-|TRBJ1-2
CASSYGLSHRDGYTF
TGTGCCAGCAGTTATGGGTTAAGCCATCGGGATGGCTACACCTTC
>TRBV28|TRBD1|-|TRBJ1-5
CASSLRTGAVSNQPQHF
TGTGCCAGCAGTTTGAGGACAGGGGCCGTAAGCAATCAGCCCCAGCATTTT
>TRBV7-2|-|-|TRBJ1-2
CASSLEGARYYGYTF
TGTGCCAGCAGCTTAGAAGGGGCGCGTTACTATGGCTACACCTTC
>TRBV28|-|-|TRBJ1-5
CAAGGGPESSSQHF
TGTGCCGCGGGGGGGGGCCCGGAGAGTTCGTCCCAGCATTTT